The next 29 T cell receptor beta chains were all read from a single sample in a study of blood T cell repertoires in COVID-19. The protocol was immunoSEQ multiplex PCR, while the TCRdb copy is restricted to in-frame clones and leaves out a portion. The table records a few hundred thousand clones, approximately 85% of them present only once. Sequences were obtained from PBMCs or T cells enriched from blood (not recorded which). The source is a woman aged 45-60 years who had recovered from COVID-19.

V is TRBV5-1 and J is TRBJ2-7, with 11 bases aligning to TRBD1. CDR1 is SGHRS, CDR2 YFSETQ, per germline. V trimming: 5 bases; J trimming: 3 bases; junction bases outside the gene matches: 4. The CDR3 totals 14 residues. CDR3 in amino acids: CASRPGQGGYEQYF. The CDR3 region has the DNA TGCGCCAGCAGGCCGGGACAGGGGGGCTACGAGCAGTACTTC.

This clone was found once. The chain combines TRBV18 with TRBJ1-1; D is perhaps TRBD1 (5 bases). The CDR3 totals 15 residues. V was pared by 3 bases and J by 4 bases, with 15 bases between. In germline, CDR1 is KGHSH, CDR2 LQKENI. CDR3 in amino acids: CASSPASGGVTEAFF. In DNA form, the CDR3 reads TGTGCCAGCTCACCGGCCAGCGGGGGTGTCACTGAAGCTTTCTTT.

The chain couples TRBV29-1 to TRBJ2-7; 12 bases align to TRBD2. Germline V gene lookup returns CDR1 SQVTM and CDR2 ANQGSEA. The CDR3 is 15 amino acids. V was clipped by 4 bases and J by 5 bases; unmatched bases: 9. The CDR3 here is CSVGGLAGGLDEQYF. CDR3 nucleotide sequence: TGCAGCGTTGGGGGCCTAGCGGGAGGGCTGGACGAGCAGTACTTC.

The chain couples TRBV10-3 to TRBJ1-1, with D maybe TRBD1 (6 bases). The germline V gene encodes CDR1 ENHRY and CDR2 SYGVKD. V gave up 0 bases and J gave up 6 bases, with 14 bases separating them. The CDR3 length is 15 residues. CDR3 sequence reads: CAISESSGDQAEAFF. DNA for the CDR3: TGTGCCATCAGTGAGTCGTCAGGGGATCAGGCTGAAGCTTTCTTT.

On this clone: This specimen includes other DNA sequences encoding the same CDR3. The chain recombines TRBV28 with TRBJ1-5; 8 bases map to TRBD1. The J segment lost 4 bases and the V segment lost 1 base, leaving 0 bases of the junction unmatched. This CDR3 comprises 14 residues. Germline V gene sequence: CDR1 MDHEN, CDR2 SYDVKM. For the CDR3, the DNA is TGTGCCAGCAGTTTATACAGGGGGAATCAGCCCCAGCATTTT. Amino acid sequence: CASSLYRGNQPQHF.

The CDR3 nucleotides are TGTGCCAGCACTTTTTGGGGGACAGGGGTTTTCAACACCGGGGAGCTGTTTTTT. Translated: CASTFWGTGVFNTGELFF. J is TRBJ2-2 and V is TRBV28; 10 bases map to TRBD1. Germline V CDR1 and CDR2: MDHEN, SYDVKM. Trimming cost V 7 bases and J 2 bases; bases outside gene matches: 13. The CDR3 has 18 residues.

The rearrangement links TRBV5-1 to TRBJ1-2; 8 bases are a match to TRBD1. Trimming at V came to 2 bases and at J to 8 bases, leaving 8 bases not matched to a gene. The CDR3 covers 14 residues. The V gene's germline CDR1 is SGHRS and CDR2 YFSETQ. CDR3 DNA sequence: TGCGCCAGCAGCTTCGACAGGGGAGTTTGGGGCTACACCTTC. It is translated as CASSFDRGVWGYTF.

The genes are TRBV28 and TRBJ2-7; 8 nucleotides align to TRBD2. The CDR3 is 14 amino acids. V was pared by 8 bases and J by 4 bases, with 10 bases of the junction left unmatched. CDR1 is MDHEN and CDR2 is SYDVKM in the germline V gene. CDR3 sequence (DNA): TGTGCCAGCTCCGGAAGCGGGAGTTCTTACGAGCAGTACTTC. Protein product: CASSGSGSSYEQYF.

This clone was counted between two and nine times. Here the CDR3 reads CASSEIEGLFF. CDR3 bases: TGTGCCAGCAGTGAAATTGAGGGACTGTTTTTT. The rearrangement joins TRBV6-1 to TRBJ1-4; D remains unclear. The CDR3 contains 11 residues. The V end lost 2 bases, the J end lost 13 bases, and 8 bases lay between the germline ends. CDR1 and CDR2 (germline): MNHNS, SASEGT.

The chain couples TRBV2 to TRBJ2-1, with unresolved D. This CDR3 spans 16 amino acids. Trimming pared 7 bases from V and 0 bases from J, leaving 16 bases between. The germline V gene has CDR1 SNHLY and CDR2 FYNNEI. CDR3 in DNA: TGTGCCAGCATTCCCTGGGCCTTGAGCTCCTACAATGAGCAGTTCTTC. Its protein is CASIPWALSSYNEQFF.

The V and J genes are TRBV5-4 and TRBJ2-3; perhaps TRBD2 as D (6 bases). V lost 4 bases and J 0 bases, leaving 15 bases between the germline ends. CDR1 SGHNT and CDR2 YYREEE come from the germline V gene (reference sequence). The length of the CDR3 is 16 residues. As DNA, the CDR3 is TGTGCCAGCAGCCCGCCGGCGGGGTTGAGCACAGATACGCAGTATTTT. Translating gives CASSPPAGLSTDTQYF.

This sequence joins TRBV28 and TRBJ2-7; D is unresolved. CDR3 length equals 14 residues. V lost 4 bases and J 2 bases, leaving 12 bases between the germline ends. Germline V CDR1 and CDR2: MDHEN, SYDVKM. DNA for the CDR3: TGTGCCAGCAGTTCCAGCGAGACGACCTACGAGCAGTACTTC. As protein: CASSSSETTYEQYF.

J is TRBJ2-2 and V is TRBV7-8, with D unclear. The CDR3 loop spans 13 amino acids. V shed 2 bases and J shed 6 bases, with 7 bases lying between them. CDR1 is SGHVS and CDR2 is FQNEAQ in the germline V gene. CDR3 coding DNA: TGTGCCAGCAGCTTAATAGAGGCCGGGGAGCTGTTTTTT. Translation: CASSLIEAGELFF.

This clone was counted once. The chain joins TRBV7-9 to TRBJ1-4; weak D call: TRBD1 (5 bases). Germline-derived CDR1 and CDR2 are SEHNR and FQNEAQ (reference sequence). V was pared by 5 bases and J by 3 bases, with 13 bases between. The CDR3 spans 15 residues. The CDR3 here is CASSQGWGPNEKLFF. For the CDR3, the DNA is TGTGCCAGCAGCCAAGGGTGGGGCCCTAATGAAAAACTGTTTTTT.

The chain couples TRBV28 to TRBJ1-3; 11 bases align to TRBD1. Per germline, CDR1 MDHEN and CDR2 SYDVKM. The CDR3 contains 15 residues. The ends lost 8 bases at V and 2 bases at J; junction bases unmatched: 5. CDR3: CASAPGQGAGNTIYF. The CDR3 DNA reads as TGTGCCAGCGCTCCGGGACAGGGGGCTGGAAACACCATATATTTT.

The chain has TRBV2 and TRBJ1-1, with no clear D. V was pared by 6 bases and J by 0 bases, with 11 bases between. The CDR3 length is 14 residues. Germline V CDR1 and CDR2: SNHLY, FYNNEI. CDR3 amino acids: CASRGGRLNTEAFF. In DNA, the CDR3 is TGTGCCAGCAGGGGAGGGAGGTTGAACACTGAAGCTTTCTTT.

This chain uses TRBV30 with TRBJ2-1, with D possibly TRBD1 on 5 matching bases. The CDR3 runs 13 residues. V was shortened by 2 bases and J by 3 bases, with 8 bases between the two germline ends. Germline CDR1 GTSNPN, CDR2 SVGIG (reference sequence). CDR3 nucleotides: TGTGCCTGGAGTCCAGGGCTCTACAATGAGCAGTTCTTC. As protein: CAWSPGLYNEQFF. Drawing the rest from reference TRBV30 and TRBJ2-1, the complete variable domain is SQTIHQWPATLVQPVGSPLSLECTVEGTSNPNLYWYRQAAGRGLQLLFYSVGIGQISSEVPQNLSASRPQDRQFILSSKKLLLSDSGFYLCAWSPGLYNEQFFGPGTRLTVL.

The V and J genes are TRBV18 and TRBJ1-4, with D possibly being TRBD1 (5 bases). Germline V gene sequence: CDR1 KGHSH, CDR2 LQKENI. The CDR3 has 14 amino acids. Deletions cut 5 bases from V and 7 bases from J, with 14 bases between. The CDR3 sequence: CASSAQVKREKLFF. CDR3 nucleotide sequence: TGTGCCAGCTCAGCACAGGTGAAGCGTGAAAAACTGTTTTTT.

This clone was counted only a few times. This chain connects TRBV28 to TRBJ1-1; 7 bases map to TRBD1. With 6 bases clipped from V and 4 bases from J, the junction kept 5 bases outside the gene matches. Germline CDR1 and CDR2: MDHEN and SYDVKM. This CDR3 is built from 13 residues. CDR3 sequence (DNA): TGTGCCAGCAGGTCGCCAGGGGGCACTGAAGCTTTCTTT. Translation gives CASRSPGGTEAFF.

V usage is TRBV2 and J usage is TRBJ2-3, with TRBD2 matching 7 bases. With V trimmed by 7 bases and J by 2 bases, 6 bases remained unmatched. The CDR3 totals 14 residues. Looked up from germline, CDR1 is SNHLY and CDR2 is FYNNEI. The DNA of the CDR3 is TGTGCCAGCACTAGAGCGGGGTCCACAGATACGCAGTATTTT. Protein: CASTRAGSTDTQYF.

The chain has TRBV5-4 and TRBJ2-7, with 8 nucleotides matching TRBD1. The CDR3 covers 13 residues. CDR1 and CDR2 from the germline V gene are SGHNT and YYREEE (reference sequence). With 1 base clipped from V and 4 bases from J, the junction kept 1 base outside the gene matches. The CDR3 DNA sequence: TGTGCCAGCAGCTTGACAGGGGGGTACGAGCAGTACTTC. It translates to CASSLTGGYEQYF.

This clone was observed a few times. The V gene is TRBV19, the J gene TRBJ2-1; TRBD2 aligns across 15 bases. J lost 10 bases, V lost 1 base, and 2 bases had no gene match. This CDR3 has 15 residues. Germline CDR1 is LNHDA and CDR2 is SQIVND (reference sequence). The CDR3 DNA reads as TGTGCCAGTAGTATAGCCGGGACTAGCGGGAGGGAGCAGTTCTTC. This gives the protein CASSIAGTSGREQFF.

The chain links TRBV7-9 to TRBJ1-5; no reliable D call. With 1 base removed from V and 3 bases from J, the gap between germline ends came to 10 bases. Germline CDR1 and CDR2: SEHNR and FQNEAQ (reference sequence). This CDR3 is 15 amino acids long. CDR3 in amino acids: CASSLGGRLNQPQHF. The CDR3 DNA sequence: TGTGCCAGCAGCTTAGGAGGCCGCCTCAATCAGCCCCAGCATTTT.

V is TRBV5-1 and J is TRBJ1-4, with 7 bases matching TRBD1. The germline gives CDR1 SGHRS, CDR2 YFSETQ. This CDR3 has 15 residues. The V gene end was trimmed by 5 bases and the J gene end by 8 bases; junction bases not matched to a gene: 12. The CDR3 DNA is TGCGCCAGCAGGGGAGGTGACAGGGCTTTAGAAAAACTGTTTTTT. It codes for CASRGGDRALEKLFF.

The rearrangement uses TRBV5-6 and TRBJ1-4, with a tentative D call TRBD1 (5 bases). This CDR3 has 16 amino acids. CDR1 is SGHDT and CDR2 is YYEEEE in the germline V gene. V lost 2 bases, J lost 2 bases, and 13 bases lay in between. CDR3 bases: TGTGCCAGCAGCTTCGGACACCTTGGCACTAATGAAAAACTGTTTTTT. Amino acid sequence: CASSFGHLGTNEKLFF.

This clone has only one observation. The V and J genes are TRBV7-9 and TRBJ2-3; TRBD2 matches at 10 bases. CDR1 SEHNR and CDR2 FQNEAQ come from the germline V gene (reference sequence). This CDR3 is 17 amino acids long. V lost 1 base, J lost 1 base, and 5 bases stayed unmatched. The chain's CDR3 is CASSLVILAGGTDTQYF. CDR3 bases: TGTGCCAGCAGCTTAGTCATTCTAGCGGGAGGCACAGATACGCAGTATTTT.

This clone was seen only once. The chain links TRBV27 to TRBJ1-4, with 7 bases aligning to TRBD1. J was trimmed by 8 bases and V by 3 bases; bases with no gene match: 6. The CDR3 length is 14 residues. The germline V gene has CDR1 MNHEY and CDR2 SMNVEV (reference sequence). CDR3 amino acids: CASSFDRVQEKLFF. Here the CDR3 DNA reads TGTGCCAGCAGTTTCGACAGGGTGCAGGAAAAACTGTTTTTT.

The CDR3 region is CASSFLSGPSDEQFF. Here the CDR3 DNA reads TGTGCCAGCAGCTTCCTTAGCGGACCCTCCGATGAGCAGTTCTTC. The chain recombines TRBV3-1 (or the pseudogene TRBV3-2) with TRBJ2-1, with D perhaps TRBD2 (6 bases). The length of the CDR3 is 15 residues. CDR1 and CDR2 (germline): LGHDT, YNNKEL (reference sequence). The V gene lost 5 bases and the J gene lost 8 bases, with 19 bases spanning the gap.

The count of this clone is one. This chain uses TRBV7-9 with TRBJ2-3, with 7 bases fitting TRBD1. The CDR3 is 15 residues long. The germline gives CDR1 SEHNR, CDR2 FQNEAQ (reference sequence). The trim removed 1 base at V and 3 bases at J, leaving 4 bases unmatched. The CDR3 reads CASSLVETGTDTQYF. DNA of the CDR3: TGTGCCAGCAGCTTAGTGGAGACAGGGACAGATACGCAGTATTTT.